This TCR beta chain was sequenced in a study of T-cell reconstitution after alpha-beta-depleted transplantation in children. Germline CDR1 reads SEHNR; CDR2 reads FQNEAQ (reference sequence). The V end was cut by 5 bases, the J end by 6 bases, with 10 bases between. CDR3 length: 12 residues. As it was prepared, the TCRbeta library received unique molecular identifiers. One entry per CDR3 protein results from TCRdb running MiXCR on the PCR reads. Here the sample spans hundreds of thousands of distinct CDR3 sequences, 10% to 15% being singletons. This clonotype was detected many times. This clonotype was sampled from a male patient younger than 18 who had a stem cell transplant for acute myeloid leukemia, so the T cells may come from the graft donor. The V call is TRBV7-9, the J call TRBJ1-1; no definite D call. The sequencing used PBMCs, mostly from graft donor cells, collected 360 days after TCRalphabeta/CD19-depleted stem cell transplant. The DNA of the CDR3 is TGTGCCAGCAGCCCCCCTGGGCCTGAAGCTTTCTTT. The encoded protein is CASSPPGPEAFF.